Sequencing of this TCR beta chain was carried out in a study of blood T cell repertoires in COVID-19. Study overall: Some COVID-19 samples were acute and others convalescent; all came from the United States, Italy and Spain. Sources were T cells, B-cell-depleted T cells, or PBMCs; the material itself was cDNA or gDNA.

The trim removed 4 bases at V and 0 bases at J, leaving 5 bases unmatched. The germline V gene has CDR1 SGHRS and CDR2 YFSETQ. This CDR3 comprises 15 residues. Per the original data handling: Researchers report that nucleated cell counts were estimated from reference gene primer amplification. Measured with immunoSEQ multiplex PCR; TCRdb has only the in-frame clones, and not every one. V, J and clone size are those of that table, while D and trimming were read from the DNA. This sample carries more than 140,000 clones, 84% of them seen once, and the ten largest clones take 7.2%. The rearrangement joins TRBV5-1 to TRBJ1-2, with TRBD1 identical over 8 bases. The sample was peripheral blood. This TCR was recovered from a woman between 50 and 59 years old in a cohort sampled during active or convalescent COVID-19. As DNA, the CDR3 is TGCGCCAGCAGCACAGGGACAGGAACTAACTATGGCTACACCTTC. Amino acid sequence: CASSTGTGTNYGYTF.